This T cell receptor (beta chain) was observed in a study of blood T cell repertoires in COVID-19. Study-wide context: T cells, B-cell-depleted T cells, or PBMCs supplied cDNA or gDNA.

Followed longitudinally, the Seattle patients had been enrolled during active infection. Profiling relied on immunoSEQ multiplex PCR, and the TCRdb table lists in-frame clones only, not all of them. The sample includes about 350,000 clones, around nine tenths of them seen just once. This CDR3 is 12 amino acids long. V gave up 5 bases and J gave up 9 bases, with 8 bases separating them. Sequencing was done on a sample of peripheral blood. The receptor was derived from an older woman with COVID-19, enrolled during active disease. The V gene is TRBV12-3 or TRBV12-4, the J gene TRBJ1-6; the D gene is possibly TRBD1 (6 bases). The DNA for the CDR3 is TGTGCCAGCAGTGCAGGGGTTTCACCCCTCCACTTT. The encoded protein is CASSAGVSPLHF.